One T cell receptor (beta chain) is described in this entry. After removal of 8 bases from V and 4 bases from J, the junction contained 7 bases not matched to a gene. This CDR3 contains 15 residues. These data originate in a study of early T cells in non-severe SARS-CoV-2 infection. Study in general: Investigators sequenced bulk RNA drawn from unsorted whole blood, and chains remained unpaired.

cDNA molecules, individually, were tagged with unique molecular identifiers. TCRdb processed the 5' RACE reads anew with MiXCR; each CDR3 protein has one entry. Among over 95,000 distinct CDR3 sequences listed, around a sixth were seen once. This TCR derives from an adult who was a healthcare worker with PCR-confirmed SARS-CoV-2 infection or an uninfected control (not recorded which). What was sequenced was whole blood. The chain joins TRBV6-7 to TRBJ1-6; the match to TRBD1 covers 8 bases. TRBV6-7 is filed as an ORF, its function uncertain. CDR3 protein: CASDRGRWYNSPLHF. The CDR3 nucleotides are TGTGCCAGCGACAGGGGAAGGTGGTATAATTCACCCCTCCACTTT.